This T cell receptor beta chain was obtained from a study of read filtering for tumor transcriptome and immune sequencing. General study findings and limits: Single-read clonotypes: roughly 86% of IR-seq clonotypes (roughly 3.5% of reads), roughly 70% of RNA-seq clonotypes (roughly 43% of reads).

Molecular barcoded adaptors covering alpha/delta and beta/gamma chains were used on approximately 400 ng RNA. Via MiXCR, TCRdb re-called the reads, giving one row per CDR3 protein. The data hold approximately 14,000 distinct CDR3 sequences, with roughly 22% observed a single time. Per germline, CDR1 SGHTA and CDR2 FQGTGA. The CDR3 contains 13 residues. The V gene lost 5 bases and the J gene lost 1 base, with 8 bases spanning the gap. In this sample, this clonotype turned up a few times. Its antigen is not known. The source is a donor at least 40 years old with multiple myeloma. J is TRBJ2-5 and V is TRBV7-3; the D gene is possibly TRBD2 (6 bases). What was sequenced was a population of CD138-negative cells sorted from bone marrow. CDR3 protein: CASSVAVQETQYF. The CDR3 DNA reads as TGTGCCAGCAGCGTAGCGGTCCAAGAGACCCAGTACTTC.